Sequencing of this T cell receptor beta chain was carried out in a study of response to subunit inactivated influenza vaccine. The germline V gene has CDR1 LGHNA and CDR2 YNFKEQ. Trimming took 1 base from V and 7 from J, leaving 23 bases between them. The CDR3 totals 18 residues. TCRdb re-called the RT-PCR reads through MiXCR, storing one row per CDR3 protein. In the table there are more than 700,000 distinct CDR3 sequences, 21% of which are singletons. The V and J genes are TRBV4-2 and TRBJ2-1; D might be TRBD1 (6 bases). The input for sequencing was PBMCs from blood, taken around 5 days after vaccination. The sequence derives from a man aged 45-60 years who received an inactivated influenza vaccine. The CDR3 reads CASSQAPPFVRGRNEQFF. The CDR3 nucleotides read TGTGCCAGCAGCCAAGCACCGCCATTTGTCAGGGGACGTAATGAGCAGTTCTTC.